This TCR beta chain was profiled in a study of T-cell memory formation after mild COVID-19. For the study at large: Largely donor-specific TCR clusters were found.

The 5'RACE method, run with constant-segment primers, produced TCR alpha and TCR beta cDNA libraries (carrying sample barcodes and UMIs). TCRdb reanalysed the 5' RACE reads using MiXCR and keeps one entry per CDR3 protein. The top ten clones hold about 21% of a sample with some 300,000 distinct CDR3 sequences, 20% of them seen once. This clonotype has just a few counts. Trimming cost V 5 bases and J 3 bases, with 13 bases left between them. Germline V gene sequence: CDR1 SEHNR, CDR2 FQNEAQ (reference sequence). This CDR3 has 14 amino acids. This chain uses TRBV7-9 with TRBJ1-1; tentative D call: TRBD1 (6 bases). The clonotype originates from a man between 18 and 35 years old who had mild COVID-19 (a few samples of this study predate the infection). Cell type and time point are not known. The sample was PBMCs or a T cell subset sorted from them (not recorded which). Here the CDR3 DNA reads TGTGCCAGCAGCATATACAGGGACGACACTGAAGCTTTCTTT. It encodes CASSIYRDDTEAFF.